Presented here are 21 T cell receptor beta chains from one specimen sequenced in a study of synovial regulatory T cells in juvenile arthritis. Clones were read by immunoSEQ multiplex PCR, and TCRdb kept only the in-frame ones, dropping some. The table lists about 10,000 clones. Material for sequencing was Treg cells from blood. Subset here: remaining (HLA-DR-negative) circulating blood Treg cells. All receptors derive from a donor younger than 30 with juvenile idiopathic arthritis.

V is TRBV28 and J is TRBJ2-7. Germline loops: CDR1 MDHEN, CDR2 SYDVKM. The CDR3 has 13 residues. DNA is not recorded here. CDR3: CASSLGNFYEQYF.

The chain joins TRBV5-4 to TRBJ1-1; lacking DNA, the TRBD1 call made by TCRdb goes unchecked. The CDR3 extends over 12 amino acids. The DNA is unrecorded. Germline V gives CDR1 SGHNT, CDR2 YYREEE (reference sequence). The CDR3 protein is CASSSGRGRAFF.

The chain couples TRBV19 to TRBJ1-1. The CDR3 loop spans 12 amino acids. Only the protein sequence is given. Germline V CDR1 and CDR2: LNHDA, SQIVND (reference sequence). CDR3: CAIGGGRGEAFF.

The rearrangement uses TRBV27 and TRBJ1-2; TCRdb's D call, TRBD1, is unchecked because there is no DNA. The CDR3 extends over 16 amino acids. No DNA is given. Germline CDR1 and CDR2: MNHEY and SMNVEV (reference sequence). CDR3 region: CASSPSLRGWNYGYTF.

The chain couples TRBV5-1 to TRBJ1-2; the TCRdb D gene call, TRBD1, has no DNA to confirm it. Per the germline V gene, CDR1 is SGHRS and CDR2 is YFSETQ. The CDR3 has 13 amino acids. The protein alone is recorded here. CDR3 protein: CASSLGAGDGYTF.

The rearrangement uses TRBV10-3 and TRBJ2-7; TCRdb's D call, TRBD1, is unchecked because there is no DNA. Germline CDR1 and CDR2: ENHRY and SYGVKD. This CDR3 is 13 amino acids long. No DNA accompanies this entry. CDR3 protein: CATGTGTSYEQYF.

This sequence joins TRBV11-2 and TRBJ2-2; TCRdb outputs TRBD1, but without DNA this stays unchecked. CDR3 length equals 15 residues. Only the protein is available. CDR1 and CDR2 (germline): SGHAT, FQNNGV. CDR3 protein: CASSLGRTGTGELFF.

The chain joins TRBV2 to TRBJ2-7; the TCRdb D gene call, TRBD1, has no DNA to confirm it. Germline V gives CDR1 SNHLY, CDR2 FYNNEI. The CDR3 extends over 12 amino acids. This entry has no DNA. The CDR3 sequence is CARSGQPYEQYF.

This sequence joins TRBV2 and TRBJ1-4; TCRdb lists TRBD1, though no DNA is available to test this call. CDR1 and CDR2 (germline): SNHLY, FYNNEI. CDR3 length: 12 residues. No DNA is recorded. CDR3 residues: CASSLRSGKLFF.

The gene calls are TRBV5-1 and TRBJ1-5; the TCRdb call, TRBD1, lacks DNA for checking. The CDR3 contains 18 residues. The DNA sequence is not available. Germline values: CDR1 SGHRS, CDR2 YFSETQ. The CDR3 protein is CASSPRTGGKVWNQPQHF.

This chain links TRBV6-6 with TRBJ2-3; TCRdb picks TRBD2, but there is no DNA to check that call. This CDR3 spans 13 amino acids. No DNA is given. Per the germline V gene, CDR1 is MNHNY and CDR2 is SVGAGI (reference sequence). CDR3 loop: CASVLAGDYTQYF.

This chain joins TRBV5-1 and TRBJ2-1; the TCRdb call, TRBD2, lacks DNA for checking. The CDR3 covers 16 residues. No DNA sequence was recorded. Germline V CDR1 and CDR2: SGHRS, YFSETQ. CDR3 amino acids: CASSSRAGGPYNEQFF.

This chain uses TRBV15 with TRBJ2-7; the TCRdb D gene call, TRBD2, has no DNA to confirm it. Germline CDR1 LNHNV, CDR2 YYDKDF (reference sequence). The CDR3 spans 15 residues. A DNA sequence was not provided. CDR3 sequence: CATSRTFGESYEQYF.

This chain links TRBV2 with TRBJ1-2. Germline assignment: CDR1 SNHLY and CDR2 FYNNEI. This CDR3 is 14 amino acids long. The protein alone is recorded here. The CDR3 loop reads CASKETLGTYGYTF.

The V and J genes are TRBV5-6 and TRBJ1-2. Germline CDR1 reads SGHDT; CDR2 reads YYEEEE. The CDR3 length is 14 residues. The DNA is unrecorded. The CDR3 sequence is CASTFWDRYYGYTF.

The rearrangement joins TRBV4-1 to TRBJ2-7; lacking DNA, the TRBD2 call made by TCRdb goes unchecked. This CDR3 spans 15 amino acids. No nucleotide data were recorded. Germline CDR1 is MGHRA and CDR2 is YSYEKL. CDR3 residues: CASSHGLTSSYEQYF.

The chain recombines TRBV6-5 with TRBJ1-5; there is no DNA to check the TCRdb D call of TRBD1. Germline-derived CDR1 and CDR2 are MNHEY and SVGAGI. This CDR3 has 14 residues. No coding sequence is recorded. CDR3 in amino acids: CASSMTGGGQPQHF.

V and J are TRBV5-1 and TRBJ2-1; TCRdb reports TRBD2, a call that lacks DNA to check it against. The CDR3 contains 15 residues. No DNA accompanies this entry. The germline V gene has CDR1 SGHRS and CDR2 YFSETQ. The CDR3 region is CASSLGTSGSNEQFF.

The chain employs TRBV6-1 and TRBJ1-2. The length of the CDR3 is 12 residues. DNA for this receptor is not on file. Germline values: CDR1 MNHNS, CDR2 SASEGT. The chain's CDR3 is CASSESRGGYTF.

J is TRBJ1-5 and V is TRBV28; TCRdb picks TRBD1, but there is no DNA to check that call. Per the germline V gene, CDR1 is MDHEN and CDR2 is SYDVKM. The length of the CDR3 is 17 residues. The entry carries no DNA sequence. CDR3 residues: CASSLGAHGGRWQPQHF.

J is TRBJ1-3 and V is TRBV29-1; lacking DNA, the TRBD1 call made by TCRdb goes unchecked. The CDR3 is 16 residues long. No DNA appears here. Per the germline V gene, CDR1 is SQVTM and CDR2 is ANQGSEA. The CDR3 here is CSVEATGAWSGNTIYF.